This TCR beta chain was sequenced for a study of T cells in Graves' hyperthyroidism and ophthalmopathy. From RNA transcripts, TCR beta CDR3 regions were amplified. First-round RT-PCR of the TCR CDR3 relied on the HTBI primer set. Each CDR3 protein gets one entry after TCRdb re-called the multiplex PCR reads with MiXCR. Of roughly 250,000 distinct CDR3 sequences listed, roughly 17% are singletons. This clonotype was counted ten times or more. The antigen is unknown. Study conclusions and caveats: The model's output predicted ophthalmopathy at a median of about 6.5 months prior to onset.

PBMCs stemmed from around 9.3 ml fresh peripheral blood. The source is a woman younger than 35 with Graves' ophthalmopathy. Specimen: blood.

The CDR3 loop is CASSLGLGTGELFF. CDR3 coding DNA: TGTGCCAGCAGCTTAGGCCTGGGCACCGGGGAGCTGTTTTTT. This chain connects TRBV13 to TRBJ2-2; D gene ambiguous. Between the trimmed V and J ends, which lost 0 bases and 4 bases, there was a span of 6 bases. The germline V gene encodes CDR1 PRHDT and CDR2 FYEKMQ (reference sequence). This CDR3 contains 14 residues.